The 3 T cell receptor beta chains listed next were all sequenced from one sample in a study of long-term antiretroviral therapy in people with HIV. At survey level, the immunoSEQ assay was run in its v3.0 version. TCRdb's copy holds only in-frame clones and misses some; the assay was immunoSEQ multiplex PCR. In the table there are almost 20,000 clones, 90% of which are singletons. Here the sequenced sample was unsorted PBMCs, taken approximately 4.5 years before starting antiretroviral therapy. These receptor sequences come from a woman aged 30 to 39 with HIV.

The chain combines TRBV5-1 with TRBJ1-4, with D tentatively TRBD1 (6 bases). Germline V gene sequence: CDR1 SGHRS, CDR2 YFSETQ. The CDR3 is 16 amino acids. V was trimmed by 4 bases and J by 8 bases, leaving 21 bases between them. CDR3 protein: CASSLTGTSRLEKLFF. The CDR3 coding sequence is TGCGCCAGCAGCCTAACCGGGACATCCCGCTTGGAAAAACTGTTTTTT.

The V call is TRBV4-3, the J call TRBJ1-2; TRBD1 might be the D (5 bases). Germline V lookup: CDR1 LGHNA, CDR2 YSLEER. This CDR3 is 16 amino acids long. Trimming took off 0 bases at V and 8 bases at J, with 19 bases between the two ends. The CDR3 region is CASSQDPQGWGSGYTF. The CDR3 DNA is TGCGCCAGCAGCCAAGATCCCCAGGGTTGGGGATCCGGCTACACCTTC.

This clone was found once. The rearrangement joins TRBV2 to TRBJ2-2, with D unresolved. Trimming took 4 bases from V and 3 from J, leaving 3 bases between them. This CDR3 spans 12 amino acids. Germline CDR1 reads SNHLY; CDR2 reads FYNNEI. This CDR3 is CASSGDTGELFF. CDR3 nucleotide sequence: TGTGCCAGCAGTGGGGACACCGGGGAGCTGTTTTTT. The whole variable domain, remainder taken from reference TRBV2 and TRBJ2-2, is EPEVTQTPSHQVTQMGQEVILRCVPISNHLYFYWYRQILGQKVEFLVSFYNNEISEKSEIFDDQFSVERPDGSNFTLKIRSTKLEDSAMYFCASSGDTGELFFGEGSRLTVL.